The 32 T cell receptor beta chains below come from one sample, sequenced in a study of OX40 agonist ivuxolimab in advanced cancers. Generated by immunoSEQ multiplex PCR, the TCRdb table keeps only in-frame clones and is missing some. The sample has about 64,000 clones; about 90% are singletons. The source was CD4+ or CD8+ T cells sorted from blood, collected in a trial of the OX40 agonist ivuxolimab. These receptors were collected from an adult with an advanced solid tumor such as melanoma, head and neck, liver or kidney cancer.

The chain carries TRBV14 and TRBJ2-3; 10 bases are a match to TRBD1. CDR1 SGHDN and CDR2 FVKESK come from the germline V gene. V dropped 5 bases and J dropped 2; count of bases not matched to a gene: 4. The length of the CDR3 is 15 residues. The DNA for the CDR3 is TGTGCCAGCAGCGTGACAGGGGGCTTCACAGATACGCAGTATTTT. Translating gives CASSVTGGFTDTQYF.

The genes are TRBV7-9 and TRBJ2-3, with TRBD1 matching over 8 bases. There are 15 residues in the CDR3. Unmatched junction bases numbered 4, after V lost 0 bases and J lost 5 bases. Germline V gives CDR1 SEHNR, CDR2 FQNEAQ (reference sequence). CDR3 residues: CASSLATGAVDTQYF. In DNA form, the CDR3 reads TGTGCCAGCAGCTTAGCGACAGGGGCAGTAGATACGCAGTATTTT.

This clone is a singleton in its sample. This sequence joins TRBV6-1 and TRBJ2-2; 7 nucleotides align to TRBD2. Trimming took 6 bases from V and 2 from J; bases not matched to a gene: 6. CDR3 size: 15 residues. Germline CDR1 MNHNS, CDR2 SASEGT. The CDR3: CASRSSSGNTGELFF. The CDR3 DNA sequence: TGTGCCAGCAGATCCTCTAGCGGCAACACCGGGGAGCTGTTTTTT.

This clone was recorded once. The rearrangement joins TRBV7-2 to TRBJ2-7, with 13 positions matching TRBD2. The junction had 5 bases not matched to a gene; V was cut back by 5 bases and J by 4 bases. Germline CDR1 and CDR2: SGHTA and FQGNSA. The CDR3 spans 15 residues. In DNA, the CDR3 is TGTGCCAGCAGCCGTCGGACTAGCGGGAGTTACGAGCAGTACTTC. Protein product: CASSRRTSGSYEQYF.

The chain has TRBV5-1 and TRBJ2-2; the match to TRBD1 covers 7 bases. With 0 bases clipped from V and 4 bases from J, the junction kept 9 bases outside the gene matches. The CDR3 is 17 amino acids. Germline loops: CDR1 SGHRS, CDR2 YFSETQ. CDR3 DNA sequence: TGCGCCAGCAGCTTGGCGGGACAGACATTGGTCACCGGGGAGCTGTTTTTT. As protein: CASSLAGQTLVTGELFF.

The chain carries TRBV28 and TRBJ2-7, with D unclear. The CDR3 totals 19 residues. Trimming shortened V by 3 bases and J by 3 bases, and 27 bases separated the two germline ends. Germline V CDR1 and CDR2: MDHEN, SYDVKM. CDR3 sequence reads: CASSFGSLTLATPRYEQYF. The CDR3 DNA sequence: TGTGCCAGCAGTTTCGGATCTTTAACTTTGGCTACTCCCCGCTACGAGCAGTACTTC.

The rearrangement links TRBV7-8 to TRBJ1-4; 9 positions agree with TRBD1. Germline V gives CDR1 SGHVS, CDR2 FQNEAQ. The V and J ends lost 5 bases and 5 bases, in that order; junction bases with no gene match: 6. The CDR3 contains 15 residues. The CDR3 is CASSQRTGVNEKLFF. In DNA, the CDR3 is TGTGCCAGCAGCCAAAGGACAGGGGTGAATGAAAAACTGTTTTTT.

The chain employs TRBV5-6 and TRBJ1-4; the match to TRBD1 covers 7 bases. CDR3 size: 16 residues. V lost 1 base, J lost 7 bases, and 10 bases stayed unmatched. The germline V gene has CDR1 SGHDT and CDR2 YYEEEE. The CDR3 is CASSLLTRGFGEKLFF. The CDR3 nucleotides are TGTGCCAGCAGCTTGTTGACCAGGGGGTTCGGTGAAAAACTGTTTTTT.

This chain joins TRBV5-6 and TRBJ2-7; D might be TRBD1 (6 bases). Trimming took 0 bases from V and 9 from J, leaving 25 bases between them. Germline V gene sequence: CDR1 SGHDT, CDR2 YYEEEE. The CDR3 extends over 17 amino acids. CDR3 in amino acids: CASSLGTGRRPLGGQYF. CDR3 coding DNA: TGTGCCAGCAGCTTGGGAACGGGACGGAGGCCATTAGGGGGGCAGTACTTC.

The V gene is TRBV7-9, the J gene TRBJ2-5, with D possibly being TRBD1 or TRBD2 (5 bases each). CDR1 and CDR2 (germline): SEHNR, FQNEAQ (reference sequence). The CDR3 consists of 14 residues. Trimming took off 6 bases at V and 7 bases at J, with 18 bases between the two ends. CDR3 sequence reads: CASRRAGTDGTQYF. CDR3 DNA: TGTGCCAGCAGACGAGCCGGGACGGATGGGACCCAGTACTTC.

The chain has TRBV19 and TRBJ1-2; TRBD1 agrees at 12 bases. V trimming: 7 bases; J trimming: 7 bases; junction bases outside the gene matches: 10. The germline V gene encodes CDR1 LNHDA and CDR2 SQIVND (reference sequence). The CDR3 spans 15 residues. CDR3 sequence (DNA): TGTGCCAGTACCTTACCCGGGACAGGGGGCGGTGGCTACACCTTC. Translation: CASTLPGTGGGGYTF. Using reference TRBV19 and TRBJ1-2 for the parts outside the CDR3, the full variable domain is DGGITQSPKYLFRKEGQNVTLSCEQNLNHDAMYWYRQDPGQGLRLIYYSQIVNDFQKGDIAEGYSVSREKKESFPLTVTSAQKNPTAFYLCASTLPGTGGGGYTFGSGTRLTVV.

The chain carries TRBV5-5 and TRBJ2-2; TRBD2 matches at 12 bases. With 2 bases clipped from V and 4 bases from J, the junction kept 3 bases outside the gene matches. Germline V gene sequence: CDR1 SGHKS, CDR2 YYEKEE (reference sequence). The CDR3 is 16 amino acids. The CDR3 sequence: CASSFLAGGGTGELFF. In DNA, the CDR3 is TGTGCCAGCAGCTTTCTAGCGGGAGGGGGCACCGGGGAGCTGTTTTTT.

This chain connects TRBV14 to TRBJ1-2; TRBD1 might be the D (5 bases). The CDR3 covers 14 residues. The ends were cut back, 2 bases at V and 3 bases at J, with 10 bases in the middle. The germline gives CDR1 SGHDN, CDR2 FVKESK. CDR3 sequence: CASSQQGFDYGYTF. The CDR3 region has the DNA TGTGCCAGCAGCCAACAGGGCTTCGACTATGGCTACACCTTC.

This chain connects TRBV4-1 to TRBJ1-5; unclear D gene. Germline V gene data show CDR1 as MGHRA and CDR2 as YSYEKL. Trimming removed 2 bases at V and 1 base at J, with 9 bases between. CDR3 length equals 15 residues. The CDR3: CASSQQTPSNQPQHF. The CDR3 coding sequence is TGCGCCAGCAGCCAACAGACCCCCAGCAATCAGCCCCAGCATTTT.

The CDR3 DNA reads as TGCGCCAGCAGCTTGGGGTCGACAGATACGCAGTATTTT. It translates to CASSLGSTDTQYF. The V and J genes are TRBV5-1 and TRBJ2-3; no definite D call. CDR1 and CDR2 (germline): SGHRS, YFSETQ. The CDR3 runs to 13 residues. Trimming removed 0 bases at V and 3 bases at J, with 5 bases between.

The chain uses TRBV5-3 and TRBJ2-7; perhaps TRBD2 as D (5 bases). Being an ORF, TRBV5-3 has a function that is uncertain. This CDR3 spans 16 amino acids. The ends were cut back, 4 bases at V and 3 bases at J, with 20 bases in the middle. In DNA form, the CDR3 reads TGTGCCAGAAGCCCTCAGCGGCGGAGGTCGGTCTACGAGCAGTACTTC. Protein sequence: CARSPQRRRSVYEQYF.

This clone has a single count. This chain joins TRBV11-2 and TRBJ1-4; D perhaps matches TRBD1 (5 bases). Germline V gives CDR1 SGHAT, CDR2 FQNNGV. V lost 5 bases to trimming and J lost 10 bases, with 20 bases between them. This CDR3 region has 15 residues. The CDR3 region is CASSRGRDRKGKLFF. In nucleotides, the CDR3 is TGTGCCAGCAGCCGCGGCCGGGACCGAAAAGGAAAACTGTTTTTT.

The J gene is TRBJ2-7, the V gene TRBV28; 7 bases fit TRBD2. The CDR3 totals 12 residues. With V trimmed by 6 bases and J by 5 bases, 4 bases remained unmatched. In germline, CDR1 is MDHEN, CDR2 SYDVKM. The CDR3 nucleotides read TGTGCCAGCAGGACGACTAGCCACGAGCAGTACTTC. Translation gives CASRTTSHEQYF.

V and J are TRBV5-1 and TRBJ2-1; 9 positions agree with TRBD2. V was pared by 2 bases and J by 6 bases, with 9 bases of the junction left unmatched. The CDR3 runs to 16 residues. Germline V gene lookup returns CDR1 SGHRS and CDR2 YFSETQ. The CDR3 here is CASSFASGILSNEQFF. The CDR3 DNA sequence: TGCGCCAGCAGCTTCGCTAGCGGGATTTTGAGCAATGAGCAGTTCTTC.

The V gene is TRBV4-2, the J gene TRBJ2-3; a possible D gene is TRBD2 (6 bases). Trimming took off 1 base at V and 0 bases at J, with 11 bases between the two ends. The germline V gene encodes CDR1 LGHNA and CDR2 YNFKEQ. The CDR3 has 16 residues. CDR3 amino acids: CASSQVSGRSTDTQYF. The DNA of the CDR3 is TGTGCCAGCAGCCAAGTTAGCGGACGCAGCACAGATACGCAGTATTTT.

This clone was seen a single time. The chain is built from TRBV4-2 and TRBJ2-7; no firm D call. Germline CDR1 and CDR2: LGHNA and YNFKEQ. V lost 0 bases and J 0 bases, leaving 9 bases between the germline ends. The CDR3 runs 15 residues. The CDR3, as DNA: TGTGCCAGCAGCCAAGATCTAATCATCTCCTACGAGCAGTACTTC. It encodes CASSQDLIISYEQYF.

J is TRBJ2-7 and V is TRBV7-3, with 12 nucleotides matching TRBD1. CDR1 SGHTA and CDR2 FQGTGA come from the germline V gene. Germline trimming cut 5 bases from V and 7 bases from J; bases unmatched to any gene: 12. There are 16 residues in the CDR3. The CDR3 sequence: CASSASPGQGAREQYF. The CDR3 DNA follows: TGTGCCAGCAGCGCCTCCCCGGGACAGGGGGCGCGGGAGCAGTACTTC.

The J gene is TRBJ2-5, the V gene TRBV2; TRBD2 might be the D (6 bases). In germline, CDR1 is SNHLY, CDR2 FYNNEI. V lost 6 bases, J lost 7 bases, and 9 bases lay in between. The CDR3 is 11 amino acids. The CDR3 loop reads CASRTEGTQYF. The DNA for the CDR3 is TGTGCCAGCAGGACGGAGGGGACCCAGTACTTC.

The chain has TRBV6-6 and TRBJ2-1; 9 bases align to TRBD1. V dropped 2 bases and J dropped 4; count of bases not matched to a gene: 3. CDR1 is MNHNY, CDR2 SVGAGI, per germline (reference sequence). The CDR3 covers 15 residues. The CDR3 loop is CASSYEGTGYNEQFF. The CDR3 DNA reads TGTGCCAGCAGTTACGAAGGGACAGGGTACAATGAGCAGTTCTTC.

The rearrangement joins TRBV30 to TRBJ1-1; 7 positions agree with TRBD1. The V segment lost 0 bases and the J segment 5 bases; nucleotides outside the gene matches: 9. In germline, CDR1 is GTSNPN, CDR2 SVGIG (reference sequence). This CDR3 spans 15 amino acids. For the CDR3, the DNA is TGTGCCTGGAGTGTATCCCGGACAGGCTCGACTGAAGCTTTCTTT. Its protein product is CAWSVSRTGSTEAFF.

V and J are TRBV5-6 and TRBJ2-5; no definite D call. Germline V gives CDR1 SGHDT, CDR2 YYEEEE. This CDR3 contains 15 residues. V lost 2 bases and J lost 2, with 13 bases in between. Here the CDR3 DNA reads TGTGCCAGCAGCTTTATAGGCCGTAATCAAGAGACCCAGTACTTC. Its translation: CASSFIGRNQETQYF.

DNA for the CDR3: TGTGCCAGCAGTGACACAGGGGTCCCTTATGGCTACACCTTC. Amino acid sequence: CASSDTGVPYGYTF. The chain combines TRBV28 with TRBJ1-2, with 7 bases identical to TRBD1. The CDR3 runs 14 residues. Germline V CDR1 and CDR2: MDHEN, SYDVKM. V gave up 5 bases and J gave up 5 bases; unmatched junction bases: 8.

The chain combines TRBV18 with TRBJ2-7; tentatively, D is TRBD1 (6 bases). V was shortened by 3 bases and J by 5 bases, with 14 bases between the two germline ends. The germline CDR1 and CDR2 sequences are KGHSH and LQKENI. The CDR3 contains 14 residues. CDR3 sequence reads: CASSPLRGGDEQYF. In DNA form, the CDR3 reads TGTGCCAGCTCACCCCTAAGAGGGGGAGACGAGCAGTACTTC.

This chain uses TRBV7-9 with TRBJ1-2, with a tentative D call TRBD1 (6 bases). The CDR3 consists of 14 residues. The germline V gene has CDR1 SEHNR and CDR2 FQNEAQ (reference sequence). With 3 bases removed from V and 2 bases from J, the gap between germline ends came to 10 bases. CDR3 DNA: TGTGCCAGCAGCTTTGGACAGCCCAACTATGGCTACACCTTC. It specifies CASSFGQPNYGYTF. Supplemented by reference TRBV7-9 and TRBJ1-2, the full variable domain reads DTGVSQNPRHKITKRGQNVTFRCDPISEHNRLYWYRQTLGQGPEFLTYFQNEAQLEKSRLLSDRFSAERPKGSFSTLEIQRTEQGDSAMYLCASSFGQPNYGYTFGSGTRLTVV.

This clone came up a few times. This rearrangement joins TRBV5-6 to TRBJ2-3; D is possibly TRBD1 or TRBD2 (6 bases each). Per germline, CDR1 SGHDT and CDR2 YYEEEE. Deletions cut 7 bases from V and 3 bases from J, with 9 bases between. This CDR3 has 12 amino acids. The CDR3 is CASGGRTDTQYF. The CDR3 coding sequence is TGTGCCAGCGGGGGGCGAACAGATACGCAGTATTTT.

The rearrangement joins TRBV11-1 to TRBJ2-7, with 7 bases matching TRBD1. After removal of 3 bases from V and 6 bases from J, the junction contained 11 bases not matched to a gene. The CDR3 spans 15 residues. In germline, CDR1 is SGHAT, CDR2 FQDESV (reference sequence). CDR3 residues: CASSLPGTVVSEQYF. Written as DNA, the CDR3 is TGTGCCAGCAGCTTGCCCGGGACAGTCGTCAGCGAGCAGTACTTC. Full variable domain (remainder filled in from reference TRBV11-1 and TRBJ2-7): EAEVAQSPRYKITEKSQAVAFWCDPISGHATLYWYRQILGQGPELLVQFQDESVVDDSQLPKDRFSAERLKGVDSTLKIQPAELGDSAMYLCASSLPGTVVSEQYFGPGTRLTVT.

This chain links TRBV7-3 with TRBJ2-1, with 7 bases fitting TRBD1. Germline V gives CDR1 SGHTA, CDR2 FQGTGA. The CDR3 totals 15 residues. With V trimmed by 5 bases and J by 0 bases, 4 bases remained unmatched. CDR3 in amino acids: CASSPDRDSYNEQFF. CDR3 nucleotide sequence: TGTGCCAGCAGCCCCGACAGGGACTCCTACAATGAGCAGTTCTTC.